This entry is about one TCR beta chain. Its antigen remains unknown. This record comes from a study of monozygotic twins with cystic fibrosis. Germline lookup yields CDR1 WNHNN and CDR2 SYGVQD (reference sequence). The J segment lost 6 bases and the V segment lost 3 bases, leaving 7 bases of the junction unmatched. The CDR3 contains 16 residues. Overall study findings and caveats: Unrelated CF individuals shared fewer identical clonotypes than monozygotic CF twins. In this small cohort, shared CDR3 numbers showed no association with age, concordance or disease severity. The repertoire was suggested to be naive-dominated, clonality median approximately 0.0098.

TCRdb keeps only in-frame clones here, not all; method: immunoSEQ multiplex PCR. Among approximately 25,000 clones listed, 75% to 95% were seen once. This rearrangement joins TRBV10-1 to TRBJ2-2; TRBD1 agrees at 10 bases. Input material: blood. The clonotype comes from a girl under 10 years old with cystic fibrosis. Here the CDR3 DNA reads TGCGCCAGCAGTGATCCGCCCGGGACAGGGGCCGGGGAGCTGTTTTTT. Encoded protein: CASSDPPGTGAGELFF.